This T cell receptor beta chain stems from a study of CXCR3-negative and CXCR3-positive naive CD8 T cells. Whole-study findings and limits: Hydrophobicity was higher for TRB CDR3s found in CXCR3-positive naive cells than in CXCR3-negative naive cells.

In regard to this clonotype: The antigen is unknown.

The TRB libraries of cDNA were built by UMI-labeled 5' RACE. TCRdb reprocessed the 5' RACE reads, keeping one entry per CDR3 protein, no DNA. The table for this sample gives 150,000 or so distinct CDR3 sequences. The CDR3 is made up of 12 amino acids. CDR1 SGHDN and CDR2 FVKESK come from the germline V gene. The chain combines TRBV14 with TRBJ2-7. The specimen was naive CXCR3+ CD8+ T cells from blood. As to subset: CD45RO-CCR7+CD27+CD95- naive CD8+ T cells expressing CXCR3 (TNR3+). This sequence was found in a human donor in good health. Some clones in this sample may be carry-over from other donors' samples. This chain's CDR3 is CASSQEAYEQYF.